The next 2 T cell receptor beta chains were all read from a single sample in a study of Graves' ophthalmopathy and Graves' hyperthyroidism. CDR3 regions of TCR beta were amplified from RNA transcripts. RT-PCR in the first round used HTBI primers; a second-round multiplex PCR followed. TCRdb re-analysed the multiplex PCR reads in MiXCR, keeping a single row per CDR3 protein. Counted here are approximately 160,000 distinct CDR3 sequences, over 35% occurring once; the ten biggest clones make up about 6%. Sequencing was performed on peripheral blood. The source is a woman between 40 and 55 years old with Graves' ophthalmopathy.

This clonotype has ten or more counts. The CDR3 loop reads CASLVDRVNSPLHF. CDR3 nucleotide sequence: TGTGCCAGCCTTGTTGACAGGGTTAATTCACCCCTCCACTTT. This chain connects TRBV7-2 to TRBJ1-6, with 7 bases lining up with TRBD1. The germline V gene has CDR1 SGHTA and CDR2 FQGNSA. V lost 8 bases to trimming and J lost 6 bases; unmatched junction nucleotides: 7. CDR3 length: 14 amino acids.

This clonotype was found many times. The chain joins TRBV19 to TRBJ1-6; no clear D gene. The CDR3 sequence is 13 residues long. V lost 7 bases and J 10 bases, leaving 14 bases between the germline ends. Germline V lookup: CDR1 LNHDA, CDR2 SQIVND (reference sequence). As DNA, the CDR3 is TGTGCCAGTAATAGCCGGGAACAGTCACCCCTCCACTTT. It is translated as CASNSREQSPLHF.